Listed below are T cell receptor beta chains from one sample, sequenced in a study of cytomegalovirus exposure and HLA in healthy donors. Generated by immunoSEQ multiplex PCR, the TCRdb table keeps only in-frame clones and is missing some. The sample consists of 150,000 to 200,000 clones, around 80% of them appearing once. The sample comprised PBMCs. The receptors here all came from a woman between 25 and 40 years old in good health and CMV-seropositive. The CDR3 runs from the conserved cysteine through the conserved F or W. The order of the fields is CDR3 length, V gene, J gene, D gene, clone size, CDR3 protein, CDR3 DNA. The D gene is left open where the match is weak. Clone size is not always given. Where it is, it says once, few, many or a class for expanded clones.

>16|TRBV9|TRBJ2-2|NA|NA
CASSVGTSSNTGELFF
TGTGCCAGCAGCGTAGGGACTTCGTCCAACACCGGGGAGCTGTTTTTT
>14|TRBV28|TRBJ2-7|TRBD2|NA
CASSPRTSDFEQYF
TGTGCCAGCAGTCCGAGGACTAGCGATTTCGAGCAGTACTTC
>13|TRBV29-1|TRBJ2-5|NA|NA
CSVDLGQGETQYF
TGCAGCGTTGATCTGGGGCAGGGGGAGACCCAGTACTTC
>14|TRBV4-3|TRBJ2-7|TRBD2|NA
CASSQGGTSYEQYF
TGCGCCAGCAGCCAAGGAGGGACTAGCTACGAGCAGTACTTC
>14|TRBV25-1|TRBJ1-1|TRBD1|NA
CASSRTGWNTEAFF
TGTGCCAGCAGCCGGACAGGGTGGAACACTGAAGCTTTCTTT
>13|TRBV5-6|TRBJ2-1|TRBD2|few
CASRHPSGKEQFF
TGTGCCAGCAGACACCCTAGCGGTAAAGAGCAGTTCTTC
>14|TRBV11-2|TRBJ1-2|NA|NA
CASSLGVAFGGYTF
TGTGCCAGCAGCTTAGGGGTAGCCTTTGGTGGCTACACCTTC
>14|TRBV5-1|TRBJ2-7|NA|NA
CASSLAVGGYEQYF
TGCGCCAGCAGCTTGGCCGTGGGGGGTTACGAGCAGTACTTC
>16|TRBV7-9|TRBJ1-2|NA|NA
CASSLARATANYGYTF
TGTGCCAGCAGCTTAGCGCGGGCAACAGCTAACTATGGCTACACCTTC
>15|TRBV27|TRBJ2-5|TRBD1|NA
CATLRGQGVEETQYF
TGTGCCACCTTAAGGGGACAGGGGGTTGAAGAGACCCAGTACTTC
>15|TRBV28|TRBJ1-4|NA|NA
CASTQGTGTNEKLFF
TGTGCCAGCACCCAAGGCACGGGAACTAATGAAAAACTGTTTTTT
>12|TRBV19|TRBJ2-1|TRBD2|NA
CASSIRREEQFF
TGTGCCAGTAGTATCAGGCGGGAGGAGCAGTTCTTC
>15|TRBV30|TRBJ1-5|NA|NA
CAWSDGTLSGQPQHF
TGTGCCTGGAGTGACGGGACTCTGAGCGGTCAGCCCCAGCATTTT
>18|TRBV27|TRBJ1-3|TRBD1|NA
CASTSLGQGAKSGNTIYF
TGTGCCAGCACTTCCCTAGGACAGGGGGCAAAATCTGGAAACACCATATATTTT
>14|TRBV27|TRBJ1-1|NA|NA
CASSLLGGNTEAFF
TGTGCCAGCAGTTTACTGGGGGGGAACACTGAAGCTTTCTTT
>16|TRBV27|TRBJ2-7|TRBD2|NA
CASSTKTSGYSYEQYF
TGTGCCAGCAGTACCAAGACTAGCGGGTATTCCTACGAGCAGTACTTC
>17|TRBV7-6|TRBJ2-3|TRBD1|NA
CASSLVGQGNWGDTQYF
TGTGCCAGCAGCTTAGTGGGACAGGGAAATTGGGGAGATACGCAGTATTTT
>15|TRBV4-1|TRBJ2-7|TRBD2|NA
CASSQESGGSYEQYF
TGCGCCAGCAGCCAAGAGTCGGGGGGTTCCTACGAGCAGTACTTC
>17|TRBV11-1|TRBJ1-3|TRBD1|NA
CASSFTGDSFSGNTIYF
TGTGCCAGCAGCTTTACAGGGGACAGCTTCTCTGGAAACACCATATATTTT
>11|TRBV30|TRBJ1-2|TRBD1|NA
CAWGQGNGYTF
TGTGCCTGGGGACAGGGCAATGGCTACACCTTC
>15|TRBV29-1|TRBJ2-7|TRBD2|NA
CSAVPSTSGSYEQYF
TGCAGCGCTGTACCATCGACTAGCGGGAGCTACGAGCAGTACTTC
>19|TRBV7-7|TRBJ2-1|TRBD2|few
CASSPGGILAASSYNEQFF
TGTGCCAGCAGCCCCGGGGGGATTCTAGCGGCGAGCTCCTACAATGAGCAGTTCTTC
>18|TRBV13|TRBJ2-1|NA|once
CASSLEWELGSSYNEQFF
TGTGCCAGCAGCTTAGAATGGGAGTTGGGGAGCTCCTACAATGAGCAGTTCTTC
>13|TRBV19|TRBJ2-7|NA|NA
CASSILSGFEQYF
TGTGCCAGTAGTATTCTCAGCGGGTTCGAGCAGTACTTC
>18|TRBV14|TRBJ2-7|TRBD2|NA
CASSLLQAGGLTAYEQYF
TGTGCCAGCAGCCTCCTGCAAGCGGGAGGGCTGACAGCCTACGAGCAGTACTTC
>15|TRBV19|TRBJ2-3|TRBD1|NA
CASSPRTGSTDTQYF
TGTGCCAGTAGTCCCCGGACAGGGAGCACAGATACGCAGTATTTT
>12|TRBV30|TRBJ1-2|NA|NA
CAWSPGGQSYTF
TGTGCCTGGAGTCCGGGAGGTCAGAGCTACACCTTC
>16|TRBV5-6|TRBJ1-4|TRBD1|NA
CASSLGTGFTNEKLFF
TGTGCCAGCAGCTTGGGGACAGGGTTCACTAATGAAAAACTGTTTTTT
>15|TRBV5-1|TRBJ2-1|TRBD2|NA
CASSLSGGFYNEQFF
TGCGCCAGCAGCTTAAGCGGGGGCTTCTACAATGAGCAGTTCTTC
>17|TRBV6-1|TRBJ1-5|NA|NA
CASSEGWVGVDWQPQHF
TGTGCCAGCAGTGAAGGCTGGGTCGGGGTGGACTGGCAGCCCCAGCATTTT
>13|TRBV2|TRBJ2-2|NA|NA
CASSENRVGELFF
TGTGCCAGCAGTGAGAACAGGGTCGGGGAGCTGTTTTTT
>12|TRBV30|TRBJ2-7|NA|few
CAWSDTAYEQYF
TGTGCCTGGAGTGACACAGCCTACGAGCAGTACTTC
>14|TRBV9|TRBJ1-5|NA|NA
CASSVEGRGQPQHF
TGTGCCAGCAGCGTAGAGGGTCGGGGTCAGCCCCAGCATTTT
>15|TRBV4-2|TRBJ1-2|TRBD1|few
CASSQDRQGAWIYTF
TGTGCCAGCAGCCAAGATCGGCAGGGGGCTTGGATCTACACCTTC
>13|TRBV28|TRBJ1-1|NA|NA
CASKEGVRTEAFF
TGTGCCAGCAAGGAGGGAGTTAGGACTGAAGCTTTCTTT
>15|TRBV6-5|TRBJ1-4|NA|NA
CASSYSGGANEKLFF
TGTGCCAGCAGTTACTCCGGTGGAGCTAATGAAAAACTGTTTTTT
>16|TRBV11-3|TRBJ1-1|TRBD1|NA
CASRPGTGGAGTEAFF
TGTGCCAGCCGCCCCGGGACAGGGGGCGCGGGCACTGAAGCTTTCTTT
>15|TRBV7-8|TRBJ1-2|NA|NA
CASTLRTADNYGYTF
TGTGCCAGCACCCTAAGGACAGCGGACAACTATGGCTACACCTTC
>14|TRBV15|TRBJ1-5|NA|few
CATSRGRGNQPQHF
TGTGCCACCAGCAGGGGCCGTGGCAATCAGCCCCAGCATTTT
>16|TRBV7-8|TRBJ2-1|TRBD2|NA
CASSKALAGGRDEQFF
TGTGCCAGCAGCAAAGCCCTAGCGGGAGGGCGAGATGAGCAGTTCTTC
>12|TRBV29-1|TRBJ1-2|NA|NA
CSYGEEPYGYTF
TGCAGCTATGGGGAGGAGCCCTATGGCTACACCTTC
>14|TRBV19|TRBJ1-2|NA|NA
CASSITGANYGYTF
TGTGCCAGTAGTATTACGGGGGCTAACTATGGCTACACCTTC
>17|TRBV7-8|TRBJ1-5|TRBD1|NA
CASSLKLTGATNQPQHF
TGTGCCAGCAGCTTGAAGCTGACAGGGGCTACCAATCAGCCCCAGCATTTT
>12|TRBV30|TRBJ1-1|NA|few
CAWSLSITEAFF
TGTGCCTGGAGTTTGAGTATCACTGAAGCTTTCTTT
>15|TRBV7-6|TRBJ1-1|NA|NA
CASSRDITRGTEAFF
TGTGCCAGCAGCCGTGACATCACCCGGGGCACTGAAGCTTTCTTT
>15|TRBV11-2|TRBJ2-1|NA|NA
CASSLDEVSYNEQFF
TGTGCCAGCAGCTTAGACGAGGTCTCCTACAATGAGCAGTTCTTC
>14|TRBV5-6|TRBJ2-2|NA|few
CASSFFSMVGELFF
TGTGCCAGCAGCTTTTTCAGTATGGTCGGGGAGCTGTTTTTT
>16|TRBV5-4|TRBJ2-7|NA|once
CASSLDPGFASYEQYF
TGTGCCAGCAGCTTGGATCCAGGGTTCGCATCCTACGAGCAGTACTTC
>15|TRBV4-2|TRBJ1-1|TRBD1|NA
CASSQTGGRNTEAFF
TGTGCCAGCAGCCAAACAGGGGGCCGGAACACTGAAGCTTTCTTT
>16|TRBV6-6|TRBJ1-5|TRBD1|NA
CASSSPGTADVSSQHF
TGTGCCAGCAGTTCCCCAGGGACAGCAGACGTTAGCTCCCAGCATTTT
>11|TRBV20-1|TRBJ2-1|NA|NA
CSAHPYNEQFF
TGCAGTGCACACCCTTACAATGAGCAGTTCTTC
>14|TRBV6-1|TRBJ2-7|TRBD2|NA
CATTGLAGAYEQYF
TGTGCCACGACCGGACTAGCGGGCGCCTACGAGCAGTACTTC
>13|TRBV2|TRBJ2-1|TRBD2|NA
CASRGTIYNEQFF
TGTGCCAGCAGGGGGACTATCTACAATGAGCAGTTCTTC
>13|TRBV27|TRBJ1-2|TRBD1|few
CASSQQGAYGYTF
TGTGCCAGCAGCCAACAGGGGGCCTATGGCTACACCTTC
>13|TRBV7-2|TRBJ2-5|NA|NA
CASSAGGKETQYF
TGTGCCAGCAGCGCCGGAGGGAAAGAGACCCAGTACTTC